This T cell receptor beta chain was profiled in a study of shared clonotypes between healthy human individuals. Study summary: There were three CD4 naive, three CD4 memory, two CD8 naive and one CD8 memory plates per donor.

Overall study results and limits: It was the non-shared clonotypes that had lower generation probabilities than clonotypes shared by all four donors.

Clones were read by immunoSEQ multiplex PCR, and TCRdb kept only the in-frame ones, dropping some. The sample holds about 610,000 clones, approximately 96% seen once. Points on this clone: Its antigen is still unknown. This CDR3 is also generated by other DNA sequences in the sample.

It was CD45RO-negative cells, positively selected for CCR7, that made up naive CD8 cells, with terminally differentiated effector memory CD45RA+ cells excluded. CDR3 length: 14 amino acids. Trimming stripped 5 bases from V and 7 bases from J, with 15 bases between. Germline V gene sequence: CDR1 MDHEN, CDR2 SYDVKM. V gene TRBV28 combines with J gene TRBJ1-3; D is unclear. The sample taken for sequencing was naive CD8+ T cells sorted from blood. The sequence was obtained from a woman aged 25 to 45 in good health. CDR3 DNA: TGTGCCAGCAGTCCCCAAGGGAGCGGGAACACCATATATTTT. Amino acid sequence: CASSPQGSGNTIYF.